The 12 T cell receptor beta chains below come from one sample, sequenced in a study of blood T cell repertoires in COVID-19. TCRdb keeps only in-frame clones here, not all; method: immunoSEQ multiplex PCR. The sample consists of some 230,000 clones, approximately 80% of them appearing once. The sequencing input was peripheral blood. All receptors derive from a woman aged 55 to 70 who had recovered from COVID-19.

CDR3 in amino acids: CASGSSGANVLTF. CDR3 DNA: TGTGCCAGTGGGAGCTCTGGGGCCAACGTCCTGACTTTC. V usage is TRBV3-1 (or the pseudogene TRBV3-2) and J usage is TRBJ2-6; possible D gene TRBD2, 5 bases. The V gene's germline CDR1 is LGHDT and CDR2 YNNKEL (reference sequence). This CDR3 has 13 residues. Deletions cut 9 bases from V and 0 bases from J, with 6 bases between.

This clone was observed a few times. The rearrangement uses TRBV7-9 and TRBJ2-1; maybe TRBD1 (6 bases). This CDR3 has 13 residues. Between the trimmed V and J ends, which lost 9 bases and 4 bases, there was a span of 13 bases. The germline V gene has CDR1 SEHNR and CDR2 FQNEAQ (reference sequence). The DNA of the CDR3 is TGTGCCAGTTCACAGGGATTATACAATGAGCAGTTCTTC. This codes for CASSQGLYNEQFF.

A note on this clone: No DNA is shown, since the ends of the CDR3 on it are uncertain; the CDR3 is the one TCRdb lists. This chain links TRBV5-3 with TRBJ1-1. TRBV5-3 is treated as an ORF (open reading frame) with a function not yet certain. Termini included, the CDR3 measures 24 amino acids. This CDR3 reads CARSSNPGRNTEAFFGQGVTEAFF.

Here the CDR3 reads CASSLDRTADSQYF. The CDR3 region has the DNA TGTGCCAGCAGCTTAGATCGTACGGCAGACTCCCAGTACTTC. The V gene is TRBV11-2, the J gene TRBJ2-5, with D unresolved. CDR3 length equals 14 residues. Per germline, CDR1 SGHAT and CDR2 FQNNGV. V shed 0 bases and J shed 9 bases, with 14 bases lying between them. The full variable domain, completed using reference TRBV11-2 and TRBJ2-5, is EAGVAQSPRYKIIEKRQSVAFWCNPISGHATLYWYQQILGQGPKLLIQFQNNGVVDDSQLPKDRFSAERLKGVDSTLKIQPAKLEDSAVYLCASSLDRTADSQYFGPGTRLLVL.

The rearrangement joins TRBV30 to TRBJ1-2, with 7 positions matching TRBD1. The length of the CDR3 is 16 residues. V dropped 0 bases and J dropped 1; count of bases not matched to a gene: 8. CDR1 is GTSNPN and CDR2 is SVGIG in the germline V gene (reference sequence). The CDR3 sequence is CAWSVPRTGYNYGYTF. As DNA, the CDR3 is TGTGCCTGGAGTGTCCCCCGGACAGGATATAACTATGGCTACACCTTC.

The chain has TRBV7-2 and TRBJ1-3; D remains ambiguous. The CDR3 has 14 residues. V dropped 4 bases and J dropped 0 bases, with 7 bases sitting between them. Germline V gene data show CDR1 as SGHTA and CDR2 as FQGNSA. This chain's CDR3 is CASSSSVSGNTIYF. The CDR3 DNA sequence: TGTGCCAGCAGCTCTTCTGTCTCTGGAAACACCATATATTTT.

The chain uses TRBV4-3 and TRBJ2-3; tentative D call: TRBD1 (7 bases). V lost 0 bases and J 3 bases, leaving 13 bases between the germline ends. CDR1 and CDR2 (germline): LGHNA, YSLEER. This CDR3 has 16 amino acids. This CDR3 reads CASSQDAGTATDTQYF. CDR3 DNA sequence: TGCGCCAGCAGCCAAGATGCGGGGACAGCGACAGATACGCAGTATTTT.

This clone was recorded once. The gene calls are TRBV5-8 and TRBJ2-2; 7 nucleotides line up with TRBD2. Germline V lookup: CDR1 SGHTS, CDR2 YDEGEE. J lost 7 bases, V lost 6 bases, and 12 bases had no gene match. CDR3 length: 15 amino acids. The CDR3 region is CASNQADRGDGELFF. The CDR3 coding sequence is TGTGCCAGCAATCAGGCGGACCGGGGGGACGGGGAGCTGTTTTTT.

V usage is TRBV27 and J usage is TRBJ1-4, with D perhaps matching TRBD1 (6 bases). Germline V gene data show CDR1 as MNHEY and CDR2 as SMNVEV (reference sequence). CDR3 length: 17 residues. Trimming removed 2 bases from V and 7 bases from J, with 20 bases in between. Here the CDR3 DNA reads TGTGCCAGCAGTTTAGTGGCAGGGGAAGCTAACGGTGAAAAACTGTTTTTT. Encoded protein: CASSLVAGEANGEKLFF. The complete variable domain, with remaining parts taken from reference TRBV27 and TRBJ1-4, reads EAQVTQNPRYLITVTGKKLTVTCSQNMNHEYMSWYRQDPGLGLRQIYYSMNVEVTDKGDVPEGYKVSRKEKRNFPLILESPSPNQTSLYFCASSLVAGEANGEKLFFGSGTQLSVL.

The CDR3 DNA sequence: TGCGCCAGCAGCCAGGGAAGGACATTCCTAAATCAGCCCCAGCATTTT. The encoded protein is CASSQGRTFLNQPQHF. V gene TRBV4-1 combines with J gene TRBJ1-5; perhaps TRBD1 as D (5 bases). From germline, CDR1 is MGHRA and CDR2 YSYEKL. The CDR3 spans 16 residues. The germline V and J ends were trimmed by 3 bases and 4 bases, with 16 bases remaining between them.

The chain joins TRBV10-3 to TRBJ1-3; TRBD1 might be the D (5 bases). V lost 8 bases to trimming and J lost 3 bases, with 14 bases between them. CDR1 and CDR2 from the germline V gene are ENHRY and SYGVKD. CDR3 length equals 14 residues. This chain's CDR3 is CAIRQGLGGNTIYF. CDR3 sequence (DNA): TGTGCCATCCGTCAGGGACTAGGTGGAAACACCATATATTTT.

The chain couples TRBV6-5 to TRBJ2-2, with a tentative D call TRBD2 (6 bases). The CDR3 has 12 residues. V dropped 7 bases and J dropped 6 bases, with 9 bases sitting between them. Germline V gene lookup returns CDR1 MNHEY and CDR2 SVGAGI. CDR3 coding DNA: TGTGCCAGCAAGAGCGGGTCCGGGGAGCTGTTTTTT. It specifies CASKSGSGELFF.